The 18 T cell receptor beta chains below come from one sample, sequenced in a study of cytomegalovirus exposure and HLA in healthy donors. PCR employed 60 Vbeta and 13 Jbeta primers. Libraries were prepared by immunoSEQ multiplex PCR; TCRdb keeps only in-frame clonotypes and omits some of them. In the table there are around 130,000 clones, around 77% of which are singletons. The sample taken for sequencing was PBMCs. The source is a man aged 50-59 years in good health and CMV-seronegative.

The chain links TRBV19 to TRBJ2-3; the D gene is possibly TRBD1 (5 bases). The V and J ends lost 7 bases and 9 bases respectively, with 17 bases between them. Germline-derived CDR1 and CDR2 are LNHDA and SQIVND (reference sequence). The CDR3 is made up of 13 amino acids. The CDR3 nucleotides are TGTGCCAGTAACGGCAGGGATAGCTTGACGCAGTATTTT. It yields the protein CASNGRDSLTQYF. Full variable domain (missing parts from reference TRBV19 and TRBJ2-3): DGGITQSPKYLFRKEGQNVTLSCEQNLNHDAMYWYRQDPGQGLRLIYYSQIVNDFQKGDIAEGYSVSREKKESFPLTVTSAQKNPTAFYLCASNGRDSLTQYFGPGTRLTVL.

The chain joins TRBV6-6 to TRBJ1-5, with D unresolved. The CDR3 extends over 15 amino acids. Germline loops: CDR1 MNHNY, CDR2 SVGAGI (reference sequence). V gave up 4 bases and J gave up 1 base, with 11 bases separating them. The CDR3, as DNA: TGTGCCAGCAGTTCATACAGTGGGAGCAATCAGCCCCAGCATTTT. Protein: CASSSYSGSNQPQHF.

This rearrangement joins TRBV19 to TRBJ1-2, with a weak D call TRBD1 (6 bases). With 0 bases removed from V and 3 bases from J, the gap between germline ends came to 17 bases. Germline V gene lookup returns CDR1 LNHDA and CDR2 SQIVND (reference sequence). The CDR3 contains 17 residues. CDR3: CASSIDLLGAGDYGYTF. Here the CDR3 DNA reads TGTGCCAGTAGTATAGACCTTCTGGGAGCAGGGGACTATGGCTACACCTTC.

CDR3 loop: CASTQYAGTGASYGYTF. The CDR3 DNA reads as TGTGCCAGCACCCAATACGCCGGGACAGGGGCTTCCTATGGCTACACCTTC. The chain is built from TRBV28 and TRBJ1-2; 10 bases fit TRBD1. Germline CDR1 reads MDHEN; CDR2 reads SYDVKM. This CDR3 spans 17 amino acids. The V gene end was trimmed by 7 bases and the J gene end by 4 bases; junction bases not matched to a gene: 15.

The chain carries TRBV6-1 and TRBJ1-5; 9 nucleotides align to TRBD1. The junction had 10 bases not matched to a gene; V was cut back by 6 bases and J by 10 bases. The CDR3 spans 14 residues. Germline V CDR1 and CDR2: MNHNS, SASEGT. CDR3 sequence: CASRAGTGHRPQHF. In nucleotides, the CDR3 is TGTGCCAGCAGGGCCGGGACAGGGCATCGCCCCCAGCATTTT.

The gene calls are TRBV6-6 and TRBJ2-7, with 8 bases that match TRBD1. The CDR3 runs to 14 residues. Germline lookup yields CDR1 MNHNY and CDR2 SVGAGI (reference sequence). Trimming removed 7 bases from V and 2 bases from J; junction bases left unmatched: 7. As DNA, the CDR3 is TGTGCCAGCACCACCGGGACAGGCGCCTACGAGCAGTACTTC. It encodes CASTTGTGAYEQYF.

In its sample, this clone was seen once. This chain joins TRBV6-6 and TRBJ1-2; 12 bases align to TRBD1. The CDR3 has 14 residues. With V trimmed by 5 bases and J by 8 bases, 6 bases remained unmatched. CDR1 MNHNY and CDR2 SVGAGI come from the germline V gene (reference sequence). CDR3 sequence: CASSTGQGAVGYTF. The CDR3, as DNA: TGTGCCAGCAGTACGGGACAGGGGGCCGTAGGCTACACCTTC.

A single count supports this clone. The V gene is TRBV11-2, the J gene TRBJ2-2; D unresolved. Per germline, CDR1 SGHAT and CDR2 FQNNGV. This CDR3 spans 15 amino acids. V was cut by 2 bases and J by 6 bases, with 13 bases left in between. CDR3 in amino acids: CASSLSRVNAGELFF. CDR3 sequence (DNA): TGTGCCAGCAGCTTATCACGAGTAAATGCCGGGGAGCTGTTTTTT.

The V gene is TRBV6-1, the J gene TRBJ2-3; perhaps TRBD1 as D (6 bases). Trimming removed 4 bases from V and 4 bases from J, with 9 bases in between. The CDR3 is made up of 13 amino acids. Germline CDR1 and CDR2: MNHNS and SASEGT. The CDR3 DNA sequence: TGTGCCAGCAGTGTACAGGGACCAGATACGCAGTATTTT. It yields the protein CASSVQGPDTQYF.

Regarding this clone: Germline and junction disagree at one end, which may indicate a read error. The CDR3 nucleotides read TGTGCTAGCAGCTCCCTGACAGGGTTACAAGAGACCCAGTACTTC. Protein product: CASSSLTGLQETQYF. V and J are TRBV7-7 and TRBJ2-5, with TRBD1 matching 7 bases. The CDR3 contains 15 residues. Germline CDR1 reads SSHAT; CDR2 reads FNYEAQ (reference sequence).

Comment on this clone: This CDR3 is also generated by other DNA sequences in the sample. The chain joins TRBV28 to TRBJ2-7, with 8 nucleotides matching TRBD1. Trimming at V came to 5 bases and at J to 2 bases, leaving 2 bases not matched to a gene. The CDR3 is made up of 13 amino acids. The germline gives CDR1 MDHEN, CDR2 SYDVKM. The CDR3: CASSRQGPYEQYF. The CDR3 nucleotides are TGTGCCAGCAGTCGACAGGGGCCCTACGAGCAGTACTTC.

This chain uses TRBV10-3 with TRBJ1-1; D might be TRBD1 (5 bases). CDR1 ENHRY and CDR2 SYGVKD come from the germline V gene. The CDR3 runs to 11 residues. V shed 6 bases and J shed 10 bases, with 12 bases lying between them. CDR3 nucleotide sequence: TGTGCCATCAGCGACAGCTACACAGCTTTCTTT. Translating it yields CAISDSYTAFF.

V is TRBV5-1 and J is TRBJ2-1, with 9 bases fitting TRBD1. The CDR3 has 15 residues. Trimming removed 2 bases from V and 4 bases from J; junction bases left unmatched: 4. Looked up from germline, CDR1 is SGHRS and CDR2 is YFSETQ. The CDR3 bases are TGCGCCAGCAGCTTCGGGACAGGGAATTACAATGAGCAGTTCTTC. It yields the protein CASSFGTGNYNEQFF.

Of note for this clone: A read error may account for a junction end that differs from germline. V gene TRBV28 combines with J gene TRBJ1-4; 8 positions agree with TRBD1. The CDR3 is made up of 15 amino acids. Germline CDR1 reads MDHEN; CDR2 reads SYDVKM. This CDR3 is CASSIWDRSNEKLFF. CDR3 in DNA: TGTGCCAGCAGTATATGGGACAGGAGTAATGAAAAACTGTTTTTT.

The chain employs TRBV19 and TRBJ1-4; 7 bases are a match to TRBD1. V dropped 4 bases and J dropped 7; count of bases not matched to a gene: 9. The CDR3 sequence is 15 residues long. Germline V gene data show CDR1 as LNHDA and CDR2 as SQIVND (reference sequence). The CDR3 DNA reads TGTGCCAGTAGTACCGCCTTGACAGGGAGTGAAAAACTGTTTTTT. This sequence encodes CASSTALTGSEKLFF.

This sequence joins TRBV4-3 and TRBJ2-5; weak D call: TRBD2 (6 bases). The CDR3 has 15 amino acids. The V gene's germline CDR1 is LGHNA and CDR2 YSLEER. Trimming shortened V by 4 bases and J by 1 base, and 13 bases separated the two germline ends. Written as DNA, the CDR3 is TGCGCCAGCAGCCGAGACCTCGGGGGCCAAGAGACCCAGTACTTC. Protein product: CASSRDLGGQETQYF.

The chain joins TRBV6-1 to TRBJ1-4, with no clear D. The CDR3 consists of 15 residues. Trimming removed 0 bases at V and 11 bases at J, with 16 bases between. Per germline, CDR1 MNHNS and CDR2 SASEGT. The CDR3 region has the DNA TGTGCCAGCAGTGAAGCGAACAATCGTCCCCTTAAACTGTTTTTT. Its translation: CASSEANNRPLKLFF.

This chain joins TRBV28 and TRBJ2-7, with D perhaps TRBD2 (5 bases). The length of the CDR3 is 13 residues. The V end was cut by 5 bases, the J end by 6 bases, with 14 bases between. Germline CDR1 is MDHEN and CDR2 is SYDVKM. The CDR3 sequence is CASSPSVGSEQYF. DNA for the CDR3: TGTGCCAGCAGTCCCTCAGTGGGGAGCGAGCAGTACTTC.